These T cell receptor beta chains were read from a single sample in a study of control samples from healthy donors and cancer patients. Profiling relied on immunoSEQ multiplex PCR, and the TCRdb table lists in-frame clones only, not all of them. Seen here are over 25,000 clones, about 86% observed once, and the top ten hold 1.6%. Sequenced: PBMCs. All receptors derive from a woman in her thirties or forties with lung cancer. Each CDR3 is given without its conserved first and last residue.

j_call: TRBJ1-1; v_call: TRBV5-1; cdr3_aa: ASSSNTEAF
j_call: TRBJ1-4; v_call: TRBV4-2; cdr3_aa: ASSRSNEKLF
j_call: TRBJ2-3; v_call: TRBV3-1/TRBV3-2; cdr3_aa: ASSVSTSGGTDTQY
j_call: TRBJ1-2; v_call: TRBV11-3; cdr3_aa: ASSLGKTGQTRGGYT
j_call: TRBJ2-3; v_call: TRBV24-1; cdr3_aa: ATSDSQGSHTDTQY
j_call: TRBJ1-4; v_call: TRBV5-1; cdr3_aa: ASSLAGSRGEKLF
j_call: TRBJ2-7; v_call: TRBV2; cdr3_aa: ASSAQATYEQY
j_call: TRBJ2-7; v_call: TRBV5-1; cdr3_aa: ASSLYPYEQY
j_call: TRBJ1-3; v_call: TRBV9; cdr3_aa: ASSQKGDSGNTIY
j_call: TRBJ2-3; v_call: TRBV6-5; cdr3_aa: ASSPAGGPDTQY
j_call: TRBJ1-1; v_call: TRBV19; cdr3_aa: ASSTTGGSTEAF
j_call: TRBJ1-1; v_call: TRBV19; cdr3_aa: ASRDRQGAGTEAF
j_call: TRBJ2-3; v_call: TRBV7-3; cdr3_aa: ASSPSGGPTDTQY
j_call: TRBJ2-2; v_call: TRBV19; cdr3_aa: ASKGTGYTGELF
j_call: TRBJ2-1; v_call: TRBV6-2/TRBV6-3; cdr3_aa: ASSSGLAGGSSYNEQF
j_call: TRBJ2-2; v_call: TRBV30; cdr3_aa: AWSPRGQVNTGELF
j_call: TRBJ1-5; v_call: TRBV6-6; cdr3_aa: ASKGERNQPQH
j_call: TRBJ1-1; v_call: TRBV6-2/TRBV6-3; cdr3_aa: ASSDFGRIHTEAF
j_call: TRBJ1-1; v_call: TRBV7-9; cdr3_aa: ASSFLSGAGTEAF
j_call: TRBJ2-1; v_call: TRBV3-1/TRBV3-2; cdr3_aa: ASSHSSGGTYNEQF
j_call: TRBJ1-1; v_call: TRBV4-1; cdr3_aa: ASSLRQGDTEAF
j_call: TRBJ1-1; v_call: TRBV9; cdr3_aa: ASSVGGTEAF
j_call: TRBJ2-3; v_call: TRBV6-5; cdr3_aa: ASSSGQEADTQY
j_call: TRBJ1-3; v_call: TRBV3-1/TRBV3-2; cdr3_aa: ASSQAAYSGNTIY
j_call: TRBJ2-7; v_call: TRBV20-1; cdr3_aa: SARVVDEQY
j_call: TRBJ1-4; v_call: TRBV15; cdr3_aa: ATSGQVNEKLF
j_call: TRBJ1-2; v_call: TRBV5-6; cdr3_aa: ASSLAVGGIGGYT
j_call: TRBJ2-7; v_call: TRBV6-5; cdr3_aa: ASSYFEQY
j_call: TRBJ1-1; v_call: TRBV2; cdr3_aa: ASSDPRSTNTEAF
j_call: TRBJ2-1; v_call: TRBV13; cdr3_aa: ASSFSGEPREQF